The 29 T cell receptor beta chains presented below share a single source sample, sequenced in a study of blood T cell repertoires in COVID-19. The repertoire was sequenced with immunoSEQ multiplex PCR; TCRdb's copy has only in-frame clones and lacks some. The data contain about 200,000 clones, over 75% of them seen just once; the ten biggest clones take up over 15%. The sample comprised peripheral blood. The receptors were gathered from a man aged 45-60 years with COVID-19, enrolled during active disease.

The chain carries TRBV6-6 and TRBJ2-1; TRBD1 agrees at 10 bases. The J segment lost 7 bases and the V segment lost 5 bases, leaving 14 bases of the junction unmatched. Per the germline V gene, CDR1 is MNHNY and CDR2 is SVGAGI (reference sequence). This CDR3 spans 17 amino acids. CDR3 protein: CASSRTGGLIGDNEQFF. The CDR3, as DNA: TGTGCCAGCAGTCGGACAGGGGGACTAATCGGGGATAATGAGCAGTTCTTC.

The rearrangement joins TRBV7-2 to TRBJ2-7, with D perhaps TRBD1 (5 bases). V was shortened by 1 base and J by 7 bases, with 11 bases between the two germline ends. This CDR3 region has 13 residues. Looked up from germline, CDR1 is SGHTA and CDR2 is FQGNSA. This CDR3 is CASSLGAGREQYF. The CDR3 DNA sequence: TGTGCCAGCAGCTTAGGGGCAGGGCGGGAGCAGTACTTC.

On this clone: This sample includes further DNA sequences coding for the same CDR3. The CDR3 coding sequence is TGTGCCAGCAGCTTAGCGGGGGGGCTGGAGACCCAGTACTTC. Amino acids: CASSLAGGLETQYF. The chain carries TRBV7-3 and TRBJ2-5; 9 bases map to TRBD2. After removal of 2 bases from V and 5 bases from J, the junction contained 3 bases not matched to a gene. The CDR3 is 14 amino acids. CDR1 SGHTA and CDR2 FQGTGA come from the germline V gene. Full variable domain (missing parts from reference TRBV7-3 and TRBJ2-5): GAGVSQTPSNKVTEKGKYVELRCDPISGHTALYWYRQSLGQGPEFLIYFQGTGAADDSGLPNDRFFAVRPEGSVSTLKIQRTERGDSAVYLCASSLAGGLETQYFGPGTRLLVL.

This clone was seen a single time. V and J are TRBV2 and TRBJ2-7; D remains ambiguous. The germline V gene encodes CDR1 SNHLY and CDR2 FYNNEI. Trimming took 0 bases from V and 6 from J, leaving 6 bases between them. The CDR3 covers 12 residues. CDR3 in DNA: TGTGCCAGCAGTGAAGCAGCTCCCGAGCAGTACTTC. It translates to CASSEAAPEQYF.

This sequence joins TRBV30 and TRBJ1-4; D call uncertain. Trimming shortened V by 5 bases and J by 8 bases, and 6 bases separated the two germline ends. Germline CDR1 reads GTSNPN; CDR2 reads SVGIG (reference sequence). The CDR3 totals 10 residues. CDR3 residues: CAWQAEKLFF. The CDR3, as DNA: TGTGCCTGGCAGGCGGAAAAACTGTTTTTT.

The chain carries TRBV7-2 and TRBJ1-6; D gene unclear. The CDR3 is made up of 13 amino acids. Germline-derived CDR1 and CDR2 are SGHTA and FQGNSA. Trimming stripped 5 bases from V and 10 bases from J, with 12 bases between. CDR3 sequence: CASSLPPMSPLHF. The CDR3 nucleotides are TGTGCCAGCAGCCTCCCGCCTATGTCACCCCTCCACTTT.

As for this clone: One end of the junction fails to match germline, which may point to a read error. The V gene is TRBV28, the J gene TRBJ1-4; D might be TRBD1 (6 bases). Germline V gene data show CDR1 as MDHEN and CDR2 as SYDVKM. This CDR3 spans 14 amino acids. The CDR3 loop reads CASRSTWGRDEKLF. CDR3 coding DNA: TGTGCCAGCAGATCAACTTGGGGGCGCGATGAAAAACTGTTT. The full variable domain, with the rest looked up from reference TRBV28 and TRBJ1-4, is DVKVTQSSRYLVKRTGEKVFLECVQDMDHENMFWYRQDPGLGLRLIYFSYDVKMKEKGDIPEGYSVSREKKERFSLILESASTNQTSMYLCASRSTWGRDEKLFGSGTQLSVL.

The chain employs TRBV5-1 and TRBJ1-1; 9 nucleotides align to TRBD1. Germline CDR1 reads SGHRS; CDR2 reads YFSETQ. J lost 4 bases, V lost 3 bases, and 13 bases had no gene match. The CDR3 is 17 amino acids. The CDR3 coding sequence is TGCGCCAGCAGCTCATGGACAGGGGACTTACTAAGCACTGAAGCTTTCTTT. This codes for CASSSWTGDLLSTEAFF.

CDR3 protein: CASSLAGTENEKLFF. The CDR3 DNA follows: TGCGCCAGCAGCTTGGCTGGGACAGAAAATGAAAAACTGTTTTTT. V and J are TRBV5-1 and TRBJ1-4, with 7 bases aligning to TRBD1. This CDR3 has 15 residues. Trimming cost V 0 bases and J 5 bases; bases outside gene matches: 4. Looked up from germline, CDR1 is SGHRS and CDR2 is YFSETQ.

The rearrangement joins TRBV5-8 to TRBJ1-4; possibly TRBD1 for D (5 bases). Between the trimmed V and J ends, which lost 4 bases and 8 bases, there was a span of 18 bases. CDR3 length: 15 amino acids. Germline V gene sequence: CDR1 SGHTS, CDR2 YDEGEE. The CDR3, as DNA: TGTGCCAGCAGCCAAGTGGGGCCTTTTGAAGAAAAACTGTTTTTT. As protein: CASSQVGPFEEKLFF.

The CDR3 here is CASSAYRGNGYTF. CDR3 bases: TGTGCCAGCAGCGCGTACAGGGGAAACGGCTACACCTTC. The rearrangement joins TRBV6-5 to TRBJ1-2, with TRBD1 matching over 7 bases. This CDR3 region has 13 residues. Germline lookup yields CDR1 MNHEY and CDR2 SVGAGI. The V and J ends lost 6 bases and 8 bases, in that order; junction bases with no gene match: 9.

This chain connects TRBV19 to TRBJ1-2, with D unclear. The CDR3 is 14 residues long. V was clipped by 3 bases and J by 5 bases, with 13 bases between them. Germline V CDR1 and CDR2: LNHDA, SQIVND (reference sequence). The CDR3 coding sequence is TGTGCCAGTAGTATGGAGGGAACGAGGTATGGCTACACCTTC. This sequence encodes CASSMEGTRYGYTF.

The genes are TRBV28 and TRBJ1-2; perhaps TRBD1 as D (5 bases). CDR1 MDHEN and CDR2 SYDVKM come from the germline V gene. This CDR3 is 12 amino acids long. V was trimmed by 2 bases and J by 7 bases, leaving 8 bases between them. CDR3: CASSLPQGGYTF. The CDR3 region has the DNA TGTGCCAGCAGTTTACCCCAGGGTGGCTACACCTTC.

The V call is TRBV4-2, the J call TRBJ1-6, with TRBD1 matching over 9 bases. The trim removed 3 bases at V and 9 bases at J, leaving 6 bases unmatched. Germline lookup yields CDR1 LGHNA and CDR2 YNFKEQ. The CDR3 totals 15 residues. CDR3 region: CASSHEQGASSPLHF. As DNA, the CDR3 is TGTGCCAGCAGCCACGAACAGGGGGCTAGTTCACCCCTCCACTTT.

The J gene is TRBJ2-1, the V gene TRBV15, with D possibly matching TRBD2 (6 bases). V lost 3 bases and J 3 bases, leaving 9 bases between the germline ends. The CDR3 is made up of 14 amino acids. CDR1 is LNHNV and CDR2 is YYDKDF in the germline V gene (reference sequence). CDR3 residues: CATSRGRGYNEQFF. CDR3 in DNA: TGTGCCACCAGCAGGGGGCGGGGCTACAATGAGCAGTTCTTC.

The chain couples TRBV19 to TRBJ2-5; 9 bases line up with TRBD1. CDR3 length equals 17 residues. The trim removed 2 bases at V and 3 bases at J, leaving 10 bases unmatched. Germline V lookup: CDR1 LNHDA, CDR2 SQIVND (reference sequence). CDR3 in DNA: TGTGCCAGTAGTATAACGACAGGGGGGCTCCTTAAAGAGACCCAGTACTTC. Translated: CASSITTGGLLKETQYF.

CDR3 nucleotides: TGTGCCAGTAGTATTTCGGGCAAATCGGGGACTATATACGAGCAGTACTTC. Translated: CASSISGKSGTIYEQYF. The J gene is TRBJ2-7, the V gene TRBV19, with 7 positions matching TRBD2. The CDR3 totals 17 residues. Germline V gives CDR1 LNHDA, CDR2 SQIVND (reference sequence). With 3 bases clipped from V and 4 bases from J, the junction kept 15 bases outside the gene matches.

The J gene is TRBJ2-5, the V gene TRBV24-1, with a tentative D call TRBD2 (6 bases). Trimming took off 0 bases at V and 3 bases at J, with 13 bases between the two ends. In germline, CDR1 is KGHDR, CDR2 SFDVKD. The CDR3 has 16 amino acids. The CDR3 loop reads CATSDLQFGGKETQYF. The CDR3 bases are TGTGCCACCAGTGATTTGCAGTTTGGCGGGAAAGAGACCCAGTACTTC.

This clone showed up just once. The CDR3 nucleotides read TGTGCCAGCAGCTCATCGGGGGGATCACCCCTCCACTTT. As protein: CASSSSGGSPLHF. The chain employs TRBV11-2 and TRBJ1-6; the D gene is possibly TRBD1 (5 bases). The V and J ends lost 4 bases and 10 bases respectively, with 11 bases between them. CDR1 and CDR2 (germline): SGHAT, FQNNGV. The CDR3 is made up of 13 amino acids.

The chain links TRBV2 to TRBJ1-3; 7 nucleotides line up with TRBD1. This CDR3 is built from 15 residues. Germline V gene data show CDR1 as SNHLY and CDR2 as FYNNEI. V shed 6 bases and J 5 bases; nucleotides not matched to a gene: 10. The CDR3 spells CASSNRMGQRNTIYF. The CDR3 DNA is TGTGCCAGCAGCAATCGTATGGGACAGAGAAACACCATATATTTT. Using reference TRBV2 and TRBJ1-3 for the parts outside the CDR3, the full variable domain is EPEVTQTPSHQVTQMGQEVILRCVPISNHLYFYWYRQILGQKVEFLVSFYNNEISEKSEIFDDQFSVERPDGSNFTLKIRSTKLEDSAMYFCASSNRMGQRNTIYFGEGSWLTVV.

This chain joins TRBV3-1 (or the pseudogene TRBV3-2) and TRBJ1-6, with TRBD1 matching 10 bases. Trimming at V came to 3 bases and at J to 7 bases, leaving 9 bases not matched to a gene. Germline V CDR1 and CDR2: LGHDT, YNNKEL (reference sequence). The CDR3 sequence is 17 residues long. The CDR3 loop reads CASSHRGRQGANSPLHF. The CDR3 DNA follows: TGTGCCAGCAGCCATCGAGGGAGACAGGGGGCGAATTCACCCCTCCACTTT.

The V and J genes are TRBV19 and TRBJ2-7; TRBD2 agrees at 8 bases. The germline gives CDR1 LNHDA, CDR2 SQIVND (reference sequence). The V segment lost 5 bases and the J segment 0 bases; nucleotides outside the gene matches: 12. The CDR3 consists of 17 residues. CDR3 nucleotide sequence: TGTGCCAGTAGTGCCCTCTTCGGAGCGGGAGTCTCCTACGAGCAGTACTTC. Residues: CASSALFGAGVSYEQYF.

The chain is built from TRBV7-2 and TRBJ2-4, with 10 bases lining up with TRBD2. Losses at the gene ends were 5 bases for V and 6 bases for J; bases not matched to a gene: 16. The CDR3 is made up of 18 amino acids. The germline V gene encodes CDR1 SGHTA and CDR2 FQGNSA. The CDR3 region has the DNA TGTGCCAGCAGCCGCGCCGGAGCGGGGGGGCCTAAAGGAAACATTCAGTACTTC. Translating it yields CASSRAGAGGPKGNIQYF.

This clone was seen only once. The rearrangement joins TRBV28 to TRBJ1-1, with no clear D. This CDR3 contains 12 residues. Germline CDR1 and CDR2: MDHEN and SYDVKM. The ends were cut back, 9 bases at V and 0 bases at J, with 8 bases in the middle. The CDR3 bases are TGTGCCAGTAGAACGATGAACACTGAAGCTTTCTTT. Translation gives CASRTMNTEAFF.

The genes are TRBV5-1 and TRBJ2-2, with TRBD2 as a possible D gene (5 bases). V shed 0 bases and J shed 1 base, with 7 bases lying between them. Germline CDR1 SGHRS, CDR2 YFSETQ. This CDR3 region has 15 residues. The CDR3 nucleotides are TGCGCCAGCAGCTTGGCCGAGGGGAACACCGGGGAGCTGTTTTTT. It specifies CASSLAEGNTGELFF.

The CDR3 nucleotides read TGTGCCAGCAGCCCAGGACAGGCGATCCTCTATGGCTACACCTTC. This encodes CASSPGQAILYGYTF. The chain joins TRBV4-2 to TRBJ1-2; 7 bases map to TRBD1. The CDR3 extends over 15 amino acids. Per germline, CDR1 LGHNA and CDR2 YNFKEQ. Trimming at V came to 4 bases and at J to 4 bases, leaving 9 bases not matched to a gene.

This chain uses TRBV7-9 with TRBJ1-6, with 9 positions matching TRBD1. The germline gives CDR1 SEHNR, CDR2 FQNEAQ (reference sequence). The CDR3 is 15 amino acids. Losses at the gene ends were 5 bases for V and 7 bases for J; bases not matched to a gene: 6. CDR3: CASSPQGAGNSPLHF. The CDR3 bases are TGTGCCAGCAGCCCACAGGGGGCGGGAAATTCACCCCTCCACTTT.

CDR3 sequence: CASSTTTGTATEAFF. The CDR3 region has the DNA TGTGCCAGCAGCACCACCACAGGAACAGCCACTGAAGCTTTCTTT. The chain employs TRBV5-4 and TRBJ1-1, with D possibly TRBD1 on 5 matching bases. CDR3 length: 15 amino acids. The V end was cut by 4 bases, the J end by 4 bases, with 17 bases between. The germline V gene has CDR1 SGHNT and CDR2 YYREEE (reference sequence).

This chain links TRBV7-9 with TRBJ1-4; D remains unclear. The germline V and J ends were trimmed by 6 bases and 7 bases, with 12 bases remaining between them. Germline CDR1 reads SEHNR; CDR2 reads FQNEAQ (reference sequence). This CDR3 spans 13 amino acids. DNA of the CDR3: TGTGCCAGCAGAACGCAGGATGTTGAAAAACTGTTTTTT. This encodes CASRTQDVEKLFF.